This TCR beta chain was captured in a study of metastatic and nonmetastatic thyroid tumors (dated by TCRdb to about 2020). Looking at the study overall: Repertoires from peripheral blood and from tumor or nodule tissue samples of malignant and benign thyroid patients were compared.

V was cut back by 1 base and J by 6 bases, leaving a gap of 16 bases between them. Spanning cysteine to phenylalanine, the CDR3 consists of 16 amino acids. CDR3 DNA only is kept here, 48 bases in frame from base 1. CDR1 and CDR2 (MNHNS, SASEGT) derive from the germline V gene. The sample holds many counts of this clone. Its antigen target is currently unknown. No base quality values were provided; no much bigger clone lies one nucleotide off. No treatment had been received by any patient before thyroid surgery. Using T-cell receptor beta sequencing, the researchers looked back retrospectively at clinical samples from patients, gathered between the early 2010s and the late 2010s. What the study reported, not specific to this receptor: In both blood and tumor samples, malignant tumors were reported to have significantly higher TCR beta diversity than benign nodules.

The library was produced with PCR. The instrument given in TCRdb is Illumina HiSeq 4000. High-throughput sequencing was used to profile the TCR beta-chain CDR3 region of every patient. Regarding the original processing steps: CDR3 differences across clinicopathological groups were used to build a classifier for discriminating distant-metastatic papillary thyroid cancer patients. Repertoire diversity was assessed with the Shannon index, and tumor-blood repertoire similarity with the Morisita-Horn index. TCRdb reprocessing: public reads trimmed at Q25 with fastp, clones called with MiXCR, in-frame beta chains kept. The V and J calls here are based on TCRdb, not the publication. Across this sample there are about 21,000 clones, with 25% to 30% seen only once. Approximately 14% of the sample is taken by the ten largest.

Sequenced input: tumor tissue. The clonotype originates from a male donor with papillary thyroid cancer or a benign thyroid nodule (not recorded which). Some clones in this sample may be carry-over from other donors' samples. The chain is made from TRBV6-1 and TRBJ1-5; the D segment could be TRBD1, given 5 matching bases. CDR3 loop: CASSEEAGKGGQPQHF. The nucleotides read TGTGCCAGCAGTGAAGAGGCAGGGAAGGGCGGTCAGCCCCAGCATTTT.